The rows below give T cell receptor beta chains drawn from one sample of a study of cytomegalovirus exposure and HLA in healthy donors. Libraries were prepared by immunoSEQ multiplex PCR; TCRdb keeps only in-frame clonotypes and omits some of them. The table has fewer than 200,000 clones, around 78% seen once. Sequencing was performed on PBMCs. These receptors were obtained from a woman aged 25-40 years in good health and CMV-seropositive. Each CDR3 is given without its conserved first and last residue. The D gene is left open where the match is weak.

J gene: TRBJ2-3; D gene: .; V gene: TRBV15; CDR3 length: 11; CDR3 protein: ATTLRGADTQY
J gene: TRBJ2-1; D gene: TRBD2; V gene: TRBV15; CDR3 length: 13; CDR3 protein: ATSSWTSADNEQF
J gene: TRBJ1-2; D gene: TRBD1; V gene: TRBV6-1; CDR3 length: 12; CDR3 protein: ASRATGRSYGYT
J gene: TRBJ2-5; D gene: .; V gene: TRBV14; CDR3 length: 10; CDR3 protein: ASSQDGETQY
J gene: TRBJ2-1; D gene: TRBD2; V gene: TRBV7-9; CDR3 length: 14; CDR3 protein: ASSPRTSGIFHEQF
J gene: TRBJ2-5; D gene: TRBD2; V gene: TRBV5-8; CDR3 length: 14; CDR3 protein: ASSSIGLAGQETQY
J gene: TRBJ2-7; D gene: .; V gene: TRBV6-5; CDR3 length: 13; CDR3 protein: ASSYSRDTYYEQY
J gene: TRBJ2-7; D gene: .; V gene: TRBV11-1; CDR3 length: 13; CDR3 protein: ASSLPRLGVHEQY
J gene: TRBJ2-3; D gene: .; V gene: TRBV28; CDR3 length: 13; CDR3 protein: ASSLSGLYTDTQY
J gene: TRBJ1-2; D gene: TRBD1; V gene: TRBV27; CDR3 length: 12; CDR3 protein: ASSSRTGPDGYT
J gene: TRBJ1-2; D gene: .; V gene: TRBV29-1; CDR3 length: 10; CDR3 protein: SAEKAEDGYT
J gene: TRBJ1-5; D gene: .; V gene: TRBV28; CDR3 length: 12; CDR3 protein: ASSSGGGNQPQH
J gene: TRBJ2-3; D gene: TRBD1; V gene: TRBV30; CDR3 length: 13; CDR3 protein: AWSPDRGQGDTQY
J gene: TRBJ2-7; D gene: .; V gene: TRBV18; CDR3 length: 12; CDR3 protein: ASSPEGPGGEQY
J gene: TRBJ2-6; D gene: TRBD2; V gene: TRBV11-2; CDR3 length: 13; CDR3 protein: ASSSRDYRSNVLT
J gene: TRBJ2-1; D gene: .; V gene: TRBV27; CDR3 length: 12; CDR3 protein: ASSFGRESNEQF
J gene: TRBJ1-4; D gene: .; V gene: TRBV15; CDR3 length: 14; CDR3 protein: ATSRHRGSTNEKLF
J gene: TRBJ1-2; D gene: .; V gene: TRBV5-5; CDR3 length: 11; CDR3 protein: ASSPGWSYGYT
J gene: TRBJ2-3; D gene: TRBD1; V gene: TRBV28; CDR3 length: 13; CDR3 protein: ASRLQGDGPDTQY
J gene: TRBJ2-3; D gene: .; V gene: TRBV9; CDR3 length: 14; CDR3 protein: ASSVGSSRWTDTQY
J gene: TRBJ1-1; D gene: .; V gene: TRBV6-6; CDR3 length: 12; CDR3 protein: ASSYSGGNTEAF
J gene: TRBJ1-2; D gene: TRBD1; V gene: TRBV10-3; CDR3 length: 12; CDR3 protein: AASTGGVPYGYT
J gene: TRBJ2-2; D gene: TRBD1; V gene: TRBV10-3; CDR3 length: 13; CDR3 protein: AISADREYTGELF
J gene: TRBJ2-1; D gene: TRBD2; V gene: TRBV28; CDR3 length: 13; CDR3 protein: ASSSRLAGRVEQF
J gene: TRBJ1-3; D gene: .; V gene: TRBV30; CDR3 length: 11; CDR3 protein: AWSSGDGNTIY
J gene: TRBJ2-5; D gene: .; V gene: TRBV14; CDR3 length: 12; CDR3 protein: ASSQDWGVGTQY
J gene: TRBJ2-5; D gene: .; V gene: TRBV7-2; CDR3 length: 11; CDR3 protein: ASSLGVATPQY
J gene: TRBJ1-3; D gene: .; V gene: TRBV28; CDR3 length: 10; CDR3 protein: ASSQTGNTIY
J gene: TRBJ2-7; D gene: .; V gene: TRBV9; CDR3 length: 13; CDR3 protein: ASSVEGTGVDEQY
J gene: TRBJ2-2; D gene: .; V gene: TRBV5-1; CDR3 length: 12; CDR3 protein: ASSLPRGTGELF
J gene: TRBJ1-4; D gene: TRBD1; V gene: TRBV2; CDR3 length: 12; CDR3 protein: ASRVDRVNEKLF
J gene: TRBJ2-7; D gene: .; V gene: TRBV28; CDR3 length: 14; CDR3 protein: ASSGLWGQVSYEQY
J gene: TRBJ2-7; D gene: .; V gene: TRBV28; CDR3 length: 13; CDR3 protein: ASSRRAGLRNEQY
J gene: TRBJ2-2; D gene: TRBD1; V gene: TRBV29-1; CDR3 length: 14; CDR3 protein: SAESTGTANTGELF
J gene: TRBJ2-7; D gene: TRBD2; V gene: TRBV30; CDR3 length: 14; CDR3 protein: AWSVLGGRGRNEQY
J gene: TRBJ1-5; D gene: .; V gene: TRBV19; CDR3 length: 13; CDR3 protein: ASSRTEYSNQPQH
J gene: TRBJ2-7; D gene: .; V gene: TRBV4-1; CDR3 length: 11; CDR3 protein: ASSPGQMYEQY
J gene: TRBJ2-7; D gene: .; V gene: TRBV19; CDR3 length: 11; CDR3 protein: ASTPPGEGEQY
J gene: TRBJ1-1; D gene: .; V gene: TRBV27; CDR3 length: 11; CDR3 protein: ASRSIQGTEAF
J gene: TRBJ1-4; D gene: .; V gene: TRBV30; CDR3 length: 12; CDR3 protein: AWSVSRGREKLF
J gene: TRBJ2-1; D gene: TRBD2; V gene: TRBV10-1; CDR3 length: 11; CDR3 protein: ASSDGLGNEQF
J gene: TRBJ1-2; D gene: TRBD1; V gene: TRBV4-2; CDR3 length: 12; CDR3 protein: ASSRPGTGDSYT
J gene: TRBJ2-1; D gene: TRBD2; V gene: TRBV9; CDR3 length: 13; CDR3 protein: ASSVTSASYNEQF
J gene: TRBJ2-3; D gene: .; V gene: TRBV12-5; CDR3 length: 9; CDR3 protein: ASGFQNTQY
J gene: TRBJ1-2; D gene: .; V gene: TRBV12-1; CDR3 length: 10; CDR3 protein: AKDRANYGYT